This TCR beta chain was recovered during a study of blood T cell repertoires in COVID-19. Sequencing used immunoSEQ multiplex PCR; TCRdb keeps in-frame clones, though not all of them. The table shows about 200,000 clones, with 80% to 90% occurring only once. V was clipped by 2 bases and J by 1 base; unmatched bases: 2. Germline values: CDR1 SGHNT, CDR2 YYREEE (reference sequence). The CDR3 runs to 15 residues. The chain combines TRBV5-4 with TRBJ2-1, with 8 bases aligning to TRBD2. Sequencing was carried out using PBMCs or T cells enriched from blood (not recorded which). The TCR comes from a woman aged 40 to 50 with acute COVID-19. The CDR3 coding sequence is TGTGCCAGCAGCTTCATAGCGGGGTCCTACAATGAGCAGTTCTTC. This codes for CASSFIAGSYNEQFF.